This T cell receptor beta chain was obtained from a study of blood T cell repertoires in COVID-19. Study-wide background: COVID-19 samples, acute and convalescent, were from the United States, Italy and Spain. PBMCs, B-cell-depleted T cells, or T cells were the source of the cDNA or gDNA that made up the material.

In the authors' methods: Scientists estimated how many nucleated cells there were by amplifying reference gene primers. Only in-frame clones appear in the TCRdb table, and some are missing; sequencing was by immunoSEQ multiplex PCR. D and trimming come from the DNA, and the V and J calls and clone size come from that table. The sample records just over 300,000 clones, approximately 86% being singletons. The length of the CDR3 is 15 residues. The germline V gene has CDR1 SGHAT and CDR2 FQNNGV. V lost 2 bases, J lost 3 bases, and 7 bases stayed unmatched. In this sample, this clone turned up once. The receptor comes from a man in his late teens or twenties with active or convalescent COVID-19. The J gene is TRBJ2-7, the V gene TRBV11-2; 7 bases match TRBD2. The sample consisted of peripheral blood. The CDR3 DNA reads TGTGCCAGCAGCTTACGGTCTAGCGGCAACTACGAGCAGTACTTC. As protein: CASSLRSSGNYEQYF. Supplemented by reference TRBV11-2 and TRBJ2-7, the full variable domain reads EAGVAQSPRYKIIEKRQSVAFWCNPISGHATLYWYQQILGQGPKLLIQFQNNGVVDDSQLPKDRFSAERLKGVDSTLKIQPAKLEDSAVYLCASSLRSSGNYEQYFGPGTRLTVT.